These 15 T cell receptor beta chains share one sample of origin, sequenced in a study. TCRdb independently ran MiXCR on the RT-PCR reads; one entry per CDR3 protein. The table shows approximately 720,000 distinct CDR3 sequences, with about 14% occurring only once. The sequenced material came from memory CD4+ T cells from blood. The receptors come from a female donor in good health, serving as a healthy control.

This clonotype has a count of ten or more. The chain carries TRBV10-3 and TRBJ1-2; D ambiguous. CDR1 ENHRY and CDR2 SYGVKD come from the germline V gene. The CDR3 runs to 12 residues. V was clipped by 2 bases and J by 7 bases, with 8 bases between them. The CDR3: CAISENTPGYTF. The CDR3 region has the DNA TGTGCCATCAGTGAGAATACTCCTGGCTACACCTTC.

This clonotype appeared a few times. The V and J genes are TRBV28 and TRBJ2-3; 10 bases map to TRBD2. Unmatched junction bases numbered 12, after V lost 1 base and J lost 8 bases. Germline CDR1 reads MDHEN; CDR2 reads SYDVKM. The CDR3 covers 17 residues. The CDR3 loop reads CASSLSSGRAFDVTQYF. CDR3 in DNA: TGTGCCAGCAGTTTATCGAGCGGGAGGGCCTTCGATGTTACGCAGTATTTT.

A few counts support this clonotype. The rearrangement joins TRBV4-3 to TRBJ2-3, with D perhaps TRBD1 or TRBD2 (5 bases each). Per germline, CDR1 LGHNA and CDR2 YSLEER. V lost 4 bases and J 0 bases, leaving 23 bases between the germline ends. This CDR3 is built from 19 residues. CDR3 loop: CASSPPVEVPRGSTDTQYF. The CDR3 DNA follows: TGCGCCAGCAGCCCCCCGGTTGAGGTACCCCGGGGCAGCACAGATACGCAGTATTTT.

Ten or more counts support this clonotype. The chain is built from TRBV12-3 or TRBV12-4 and TRBJ2-3, with 7 bases fitting TRBD1. The CDR3 loop spans 14 amino acids. The V gene end was trimmed by 6 bases and the J gene end by 2 bases; junction bases not matched to a gene: 5. As DNA, the CDR3 is TGTGCCAGCAGGTGGGACAGAACCACAGATACGCAGTATTTT. Its translation is CASRWDRTTDTQYF.

The CDR3 loop is CASQDPSGRLCGELFF. The DNA for the CDR3 is TGTGCCAGCCAAGACCCTAGCGGGAGGCTTTGCGGGGAGCTGTTTTTT. The V gene is TRBV28, the J gene TRBJ2-2, with TRBD2 matching over 11 bases. Germline V gives CDR1 MDHEN, CDR2 SYDVKM. Germline trimming cut 8 bases from V and 7 bases from J; bases unmatched to any gene: 12. The CDR3 covers 16 residues.

This clonotype was seen only a few times. The chain links TRBV6-6 to TRBJ2-2; 9 nucleotides agree with TRBD2. V was clipped by 7 bases and J by 0 bases; unmatched bases: 18. The CDR3 spans 20 residues. In germline, CDR1 is MNHNY, CDR2 SVGAGI (reference sequence). The CDR3 protein is CASTPEALAGTVSNTGELFF. As DNA, the CDR3 is TGTGCCAGCACGCCCGAGGCCCTAGCGGGAACCGTTTCGAACACCGGGGAGCTGTTTTTT.

This clonotype has a count of ten or more. Compared with germline, one end of the junction differs, possibly owing to a read error. The rearrangement joins TRBV20-1 to TRBJ2-3; 7 positions match TRBD2. The CDR3 is 13 residues long. From germline, CDR1 is DFQATT and CDR2 SNEGSKA (reference sequence). CDR3 DNA: TGCAGTGCCCGGCGGGGGAGCATAGATACGCAGTATTTT. Translating it yields CSARRGSIDTQYF.

CDR3 DNA sequence: TGTGCCAGCAGCTTAGTTTATTCGGAATCTAACTATGGCTACACCTTC. Amino acid sequence: CASSLVYSESNYGYTF. The chain combines TRBV7-2 with TRBJ1-2; no definite D call. Germline-derived CDR1 and CDR2 are SGHTA and FQGNSA. The CDR3 consists of 16 residues. Trimming removed 1 base from V and 0 bases from J, with 12 bases in between.

This clonotype came up many times. V and J are TRBV12-3 or TRBV12-4 and TRBJ2-7, with unresolved D. CDR3 length: 11 residues. Trimming took off 7 bases at V and 1 base at J, with 5 bases between the two ends. The CDR3 loop reads CASTRSYEQYF. CDR3 nucleotides: TGTGCCAGCACTCGATCCTACGAGCAGTACTTC.

This clonotype was observed a handful of times. The chain joins TRBV3-1 to TRBJ2-1; D gene ambiguous. The germline V gene has CDR1 LGHDT and CDR2 YNNKEL (reference sequence). The length of the CDR3 is 15 residues. V lost 6 bases to trimming and J lost 2 bases, with 14 bases between them. CDR3 loop: CASSRTPAAYNEQFF. The CDR3 DNA is TGTGCCAGCAGTCGCACCCCGGCGGCCTACAATGAGCAGTTCTTC.

This clonotype occurred a few times. This chain uses TRBV5-1 with TRBJ2-3, with TRBD2 identical over 13 bases. The V gene's germline CDR1 is SGHRS and CDR2 YFSETQ. The length of the CDR3 is 14 residues. J lost 5 bases, V lost 4 bases, and 1 base had no gene match. The CDR3 DNA is TGCGCCAGCAGCGGACTAGCGGGAGAAGATACGCAGTATTTT. Encoded protein: CASSGLAGEDTQYF.

This clonotype was recorded many times. This rearrangement joins TRBV6-5 to TRBJ1-4; the D gene is possibly TRBD1 (6 bases). Deletions cut 5 bases from V and 6 bases from J, with 13 bases between. The germline gives CDR1 MNHEY, CDR2 SVGAGI. This CDR3 is built from 14 residues. CDR3: CASSNREEHEKLFF. DNA of the CDR3: TGTGCCAGCAGTAACAGGGAAGAGCATGAAAAACTGTTTTTT.

This clonotype has just a few counts. This chain connects TRBV28 to TRBJ2-4; D remains ambiguous. Germline V lookup: CDR1 MDHEN, CDR2 SYDVKM. Trimming removed 3 bases from V and 5 bases from J, with 20 bases in between. The CDR3 sequence is 17 residues long. DNA for the CDR3: TGTGCCAGCAGTTTTCCGGTCAGTGGCTTGATGGAAAACATTCAGTACTTC. Its translation is CASSFPVSGLMENIQYF.

Concerning this clonotype itself: This may be a read error, as it is one base from a much larger clone. J is TRBJ1-1 and V is TRBV24-1, with D possibly being TRBD1 (5 bases). Trimming took 7 bases from V and 13 from J, leaving 21 bases between them. The CDR3 is made up of 13 amino acids. CDR1 is KGHDR, CDR2 SFDVKD, per germline. The CDR3 loop is CATRPGPLEEDFF. DNA for the CDR3: TGTGCCACCAGACCGGGACCCCTCGAAGAGGATTTCTTT.

The J gene is TRBJ2-4, the V gene TRBV12-3 or TRBV12-4; the match to TRBD1 covers 7 bases. V was pared by 6 bases and J by 6 bases, with 14 bases of the junction left unmatched. The CDR3 loop spans 16 amino acids. The CDR3 sequence is CASSPGRGLLINIQYF. CDR3 bases: TGTGCCAGCAGCCCAGGTAGGGGGCTGTTAATAAACATTCAGTACTTC.